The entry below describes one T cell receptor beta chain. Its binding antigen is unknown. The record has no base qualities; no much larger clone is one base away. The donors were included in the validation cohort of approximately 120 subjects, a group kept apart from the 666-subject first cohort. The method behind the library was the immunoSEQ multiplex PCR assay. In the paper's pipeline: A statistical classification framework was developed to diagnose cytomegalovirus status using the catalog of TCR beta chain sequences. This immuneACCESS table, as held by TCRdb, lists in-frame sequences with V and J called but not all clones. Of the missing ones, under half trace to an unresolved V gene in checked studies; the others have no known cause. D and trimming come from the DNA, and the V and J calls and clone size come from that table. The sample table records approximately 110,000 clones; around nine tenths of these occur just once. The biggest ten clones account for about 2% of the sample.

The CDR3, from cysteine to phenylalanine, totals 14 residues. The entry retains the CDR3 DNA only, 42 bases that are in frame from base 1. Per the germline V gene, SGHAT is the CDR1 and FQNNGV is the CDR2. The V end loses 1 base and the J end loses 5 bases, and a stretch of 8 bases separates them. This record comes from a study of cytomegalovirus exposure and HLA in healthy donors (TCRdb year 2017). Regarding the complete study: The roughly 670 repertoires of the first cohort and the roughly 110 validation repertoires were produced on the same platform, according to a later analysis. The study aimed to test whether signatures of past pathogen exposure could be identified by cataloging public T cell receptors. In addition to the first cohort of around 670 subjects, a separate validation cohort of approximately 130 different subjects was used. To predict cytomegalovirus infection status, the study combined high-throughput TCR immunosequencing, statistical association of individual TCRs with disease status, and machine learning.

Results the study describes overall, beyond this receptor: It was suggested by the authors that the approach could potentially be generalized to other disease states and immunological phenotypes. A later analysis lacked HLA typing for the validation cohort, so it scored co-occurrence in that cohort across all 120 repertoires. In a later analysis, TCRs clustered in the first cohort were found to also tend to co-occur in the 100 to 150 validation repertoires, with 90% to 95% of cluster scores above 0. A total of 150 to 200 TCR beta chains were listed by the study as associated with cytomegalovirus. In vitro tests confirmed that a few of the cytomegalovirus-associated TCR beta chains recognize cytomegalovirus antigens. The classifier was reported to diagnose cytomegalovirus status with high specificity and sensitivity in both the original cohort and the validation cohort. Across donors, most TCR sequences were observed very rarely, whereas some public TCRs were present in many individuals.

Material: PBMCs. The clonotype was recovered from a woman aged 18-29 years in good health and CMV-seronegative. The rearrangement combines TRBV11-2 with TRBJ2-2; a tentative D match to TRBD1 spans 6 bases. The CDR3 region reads CASSLAQGTGELFF. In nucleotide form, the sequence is TGTGCCAGCAGCTTAGCCCAGGGGACCGGGGAGCTGTTTTTT.